The T cell receptor (beta chain) under discussion was sequenced for a study of CD8+ T cells in alopecia areata. The treatment was: oral pan-JAK inhibitor, 5-10 mg twice daily. Lesional scalp punch biopsies and peripheral blood were collected from alopecia areata patients. With respect to this clone: Antigen: not known. A junction end diverges from the germline sequence, so it may reflect a read error.

Study results and limitations: A large proportion of expanded lesional clones were detected persisting in scalp and blood during tofacitinib.

Sequencing used cDNA as its template, made by extracting RNA and reverse transcribing it. Profiling relied on immunoSEQ multiplex PCR, and the TCRdb table lists in-frame clones only, not all of them. The profile shows 200,000 to 250,000 clones, 64% of them singletons. From germline, CDR1 is SNHLY and CDR2 FYNNEI. The CDR3 loop spans 19 amino acids. The rearrangement uses TRBV2 and TRBJ2-6; a weak D match, TRBD1 (7 bases). The source of this sequence is a human donor with alopecia areata. Source: CD4+ T cells sorted from blood, taken at week 4, from a patient treated with tofacitinib. The CDR3 reads CAGRGAPGRFPTGANVLTF. In nucleotides, the CDR3 is TGTGCCGGCAGGGGGGCCCCGGGGAGGTTCCCTACCGGGGCCAACGTCCTGACTTTC.